This T cell receptor beta chain came from a study of blood T cell repertoires in COVID-19. Per the original methods: The assay estimated nucleated cells by amplifying reference gene primers. TCRdb's table, derived via immunoSEQ multiplex PCR, lists solely in-frame clones and lacks some. V and J calls plus clone size are reproduced from that table; the DNA served to infer D and trimming. The data hold fewer than 250,000 clones, with approximately 78% observed a single time. The germline CDR1 and CDR2 sequences are LGHNT and FRNRAP. There are 14 residues in the CDR3. Trimming removed 6 bases from V and 14 bases from J; junction bases left unmatched: 15.

The receptor was isolated from a woman between 40 and 55 years old with acute or convalescent COVID-19. J is TRBJ2-1 and V is TRBV12-5; TRBD1 agrees at 8 bases. The specimen was peripheral blood. The CDR3 sequence: CASGLTNGQGKEFF. The CDR3 DNA reads TGTGCTAGTGGCTTAACCAACGGACAGGGTAAGGAGTTCTTC.